This T cell receptor (beta chain) was documented in a study of early T cells in non-severe SARS-CoV-2 infection. Study findings and constraints: There was a bias toward anti-spike CD8 responses in VDJdb matching, which missed private and CD4 specificities.

J was trimmed by 6 bases and V by 0 bases; bases with no gene match: 4. Germline CDR1 is LNHDA and CDR2 is SQIVND (reference sequence). This CDR3 contains 14 residues. Individual cDNA molecules were tagged with unique molecular identifiers. Each CDR3 protein is one row after TCRdb ran MiXCR on the 5' RACE reads. The sample holds some 61,000 distinct CDR3 sequences, roughly 8.7% seen once. As regards this clonotype: Its antigen is as yet unknown.

The TCR originated in an adult who was a healthcare worker with PCR-confirmed SARS-CoV-2 infection or an uninfected control (not recorded which). The sample was whole blood, taken at baseline. The chain joins TRBV19 to TRBJ2-5, with TRBD2 matching 7 bases. CDR3 nucleotide sequence: TGTGCCAGTAGTATAGAGAGGGGAGGGAAGACCCAGTACTTC. This gives the protein CASSIERGGKTQYF.